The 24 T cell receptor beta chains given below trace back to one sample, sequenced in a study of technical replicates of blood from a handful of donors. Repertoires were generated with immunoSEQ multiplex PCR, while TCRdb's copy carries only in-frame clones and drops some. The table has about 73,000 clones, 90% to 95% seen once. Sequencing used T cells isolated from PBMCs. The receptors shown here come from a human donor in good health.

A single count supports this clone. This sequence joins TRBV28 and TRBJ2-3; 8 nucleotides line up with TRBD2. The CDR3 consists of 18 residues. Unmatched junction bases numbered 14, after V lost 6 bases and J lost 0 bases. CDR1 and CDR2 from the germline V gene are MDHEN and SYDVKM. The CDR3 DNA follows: TGTGCCAGCAGCCCTCGGGGGGGATACTATACTAGCACAGATACGCAGTATTTT. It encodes CASSPRGGYYTSTDTQYF. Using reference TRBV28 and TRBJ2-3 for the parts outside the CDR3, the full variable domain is DVKVTQSSRYLVKRTGEKVFLECVQDMDHENMFWYRQDPGLGLRLIYFSYDVKMKEKGDIPEGYSVSREKKERFSLILESASTNQTSMYLCASSPRGGYYTSTDTQYFGPGTRLTVL.

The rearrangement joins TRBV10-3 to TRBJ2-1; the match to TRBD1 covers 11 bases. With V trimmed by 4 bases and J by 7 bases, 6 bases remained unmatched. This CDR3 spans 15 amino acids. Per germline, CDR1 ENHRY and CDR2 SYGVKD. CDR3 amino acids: CAISVRDRGDNEQFF. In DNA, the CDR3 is TGTGCCATCAGTGTCCGGGACAGGGGGGATAATGAGCAGTTCTTC.

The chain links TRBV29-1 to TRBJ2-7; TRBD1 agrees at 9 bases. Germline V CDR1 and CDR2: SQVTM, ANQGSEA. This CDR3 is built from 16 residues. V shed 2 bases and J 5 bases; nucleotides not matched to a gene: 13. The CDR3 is CSVEKSGTGLIDEQYF. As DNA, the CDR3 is TGCAGCGTTGAAAAGAGTGGGACAGGGCTCATCGACGAGCAGTACTTC.

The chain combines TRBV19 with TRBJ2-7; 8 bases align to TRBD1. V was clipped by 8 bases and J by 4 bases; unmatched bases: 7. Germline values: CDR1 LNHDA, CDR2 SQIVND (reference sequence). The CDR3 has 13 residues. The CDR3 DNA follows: TGTGCCAGTGGACAGGGTCGGCAATACGAGCAGTACTTC. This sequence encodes CASGQGRQYEQYF.

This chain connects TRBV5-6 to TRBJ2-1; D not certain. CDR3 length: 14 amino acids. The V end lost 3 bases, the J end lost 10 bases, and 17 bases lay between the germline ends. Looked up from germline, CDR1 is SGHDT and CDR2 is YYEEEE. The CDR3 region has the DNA TGTGCCAGCAGCTCCCCATCTAGAGGCAGAGAGCAGTTCTTC. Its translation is CASSSPSRGREQFF.

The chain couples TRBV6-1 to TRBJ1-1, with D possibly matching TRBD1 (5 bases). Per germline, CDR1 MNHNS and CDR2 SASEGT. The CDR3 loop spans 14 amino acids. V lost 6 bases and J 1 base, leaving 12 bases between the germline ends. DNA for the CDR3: TGTGCCAGCAGGAAGGGGACTGGGAACACTGAAGCTTTCTTT. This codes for CASRKGTGNTEAFF.

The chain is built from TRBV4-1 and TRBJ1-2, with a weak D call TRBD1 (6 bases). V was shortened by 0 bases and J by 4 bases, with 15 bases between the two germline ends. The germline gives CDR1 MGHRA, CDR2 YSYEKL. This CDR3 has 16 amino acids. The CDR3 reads CASSQDSGGSLYGYTF. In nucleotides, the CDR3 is TGCGCCAGCAGCCAAGATTCGGGGGGCAGTCTCTATGGCTACACCTTC.

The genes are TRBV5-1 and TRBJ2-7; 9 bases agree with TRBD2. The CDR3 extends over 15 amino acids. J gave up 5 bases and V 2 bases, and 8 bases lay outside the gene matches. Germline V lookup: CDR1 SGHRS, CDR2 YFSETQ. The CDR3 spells CASSFGGGGAHEQYF. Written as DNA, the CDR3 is TGCGCCAGCAGCTTTGGTGGCGGGGGGGCTCACGAGCAGTACTTC.

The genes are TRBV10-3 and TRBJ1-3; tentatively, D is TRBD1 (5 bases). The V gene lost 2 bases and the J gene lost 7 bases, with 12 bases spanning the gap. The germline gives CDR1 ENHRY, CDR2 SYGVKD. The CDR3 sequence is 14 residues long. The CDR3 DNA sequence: TGTGCCATCAGTGAGACCAGGGATAGCAACACCATATATTTT. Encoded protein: CAISETRDSNTIYF.

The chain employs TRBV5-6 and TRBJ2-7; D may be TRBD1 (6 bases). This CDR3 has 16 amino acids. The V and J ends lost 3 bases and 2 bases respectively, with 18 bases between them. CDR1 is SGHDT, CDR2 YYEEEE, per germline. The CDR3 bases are TGTGCCAGCAGCTCCGACTGGACAGCTGCCACCTACGAGCAGTACTTC. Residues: CASSSDWTAATYEQYF.

The CDR3 DNA reads TGTGCCAGCAGTTTGGGACTAGCGGGGCACGAGCAGTACTTC. Protein sequence: CASSLGLAGHEQYF. The chain uses TRBV28 and TRBJ2-7; 13 bases line up with TRBD2. V was pared by 3 bases and J by 5 bases, with 1 base of the junction left unmatched. Germline values: CDR1 MDHEN, CDR2 SYDVKM. The CDR3 is 14 residues long.

The CDR3 region is CASSLSLLRYGYTF. Here the CDR3 DNA reads TGTGCCAGCAGCTTGTCCCTCCTGAGGTATGGCTACACCTTC. This sequence joins TRBV5-6 and TRBJ1-2; D gene unclear. Trimming shortened V by 1 base and J by 5 bases, and 12 bases separated the two germline ends. The length of the CDR3 is 14 residues. Germline-derived CDR1 and CDR2 are SGHDT and YYEEEE.

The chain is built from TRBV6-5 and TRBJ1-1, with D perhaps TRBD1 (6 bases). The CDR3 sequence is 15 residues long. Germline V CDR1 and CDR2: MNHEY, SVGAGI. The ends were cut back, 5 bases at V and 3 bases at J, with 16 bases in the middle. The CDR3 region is CASSTIGQLYTEAFF. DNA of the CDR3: TGTGCCAGCAGTACGATCGGACAGTTATACACTGAAGCTTTCTTT.

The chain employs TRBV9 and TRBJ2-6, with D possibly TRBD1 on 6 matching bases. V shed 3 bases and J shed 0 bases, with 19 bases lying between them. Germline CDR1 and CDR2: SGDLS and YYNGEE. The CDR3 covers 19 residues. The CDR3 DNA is TGTGCCAGCAGCGCCCGCCAGGGGCCAGGAGGCTCTGGGGCCAACGTCCTGACTTTC. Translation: CASSARQGPGGSGANVLTF. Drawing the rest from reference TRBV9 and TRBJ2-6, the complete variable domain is DSGVTQTPKHLITATGQRVTLRCSPRSGDLSVYWYQQSLDQGLQFLIQYYNGEERAKGNILERFSAQQFPDLHSELNLSSLELGDSALYFCASSARQGPGGSGANVLTFGAGSRLTVL.

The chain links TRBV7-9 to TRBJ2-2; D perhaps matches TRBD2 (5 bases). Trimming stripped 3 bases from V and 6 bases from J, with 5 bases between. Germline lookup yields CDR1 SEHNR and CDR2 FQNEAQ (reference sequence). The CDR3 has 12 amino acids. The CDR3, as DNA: TGTGCCAGCAGCTTGGAGGCCGGGGAGCTGTTTTTT. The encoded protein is CASSLEAGELFF. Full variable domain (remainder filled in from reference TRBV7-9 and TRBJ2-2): DTGVSQNPRHKITKRGQNVTFRCDPISEHNRLYWYRQTLGQGPEFLTYFQNEAQLEKSRLLSDRFSAERPKGSFSTLEIQRTEQGDSAMYLCASSLEAGELFFGEGSRLTVL.

CDR3 in amino acids: CASRERRGNLPETQYF. The CDR3 coding sequence is TGTGCCAGCAGGGAACGGCGGGGGAACCTCCCCGAGACCCAGTACTTC. This sequence joins TRBV2 and TRBJ2-5; 7 nucleotides line up with TRBD2. Germline loops: CDR1 SNHLY, CDR2 FYNNEI. The CDR3 spans 16 residues. V was clipped by 6 bases and J by 5 bases; unmatched bases: 15. The full variable domain, with the rest looked up from reference TRBV2 and TRBJ2-5, is EPEVTQTPSHQVTQMGQEVILRCVPISNHLYFYWYRQILGQKVEFLVSFYNNEISEKSEIFDDQFSVERPDGSNFTLKIRSTKLEDSAMYFCASRERRGNLPETQYFGPGTRLLVL.

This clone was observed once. For the CDR3, the DNA is TGCGCCAGCAGACCCCGGGACAGGGACTTGGAGCAGTACTTC. Residues: CASRPRDRDLEQYF. The gene calls are TRBV10-2 and TRBJ2-7; 9 nucleotides agree with TRBD1. Unmatched junction bases numbered 10, after V lost 6 bases and J lost 7 bases. Germline V gene sequence: CDR1 WSHSY, CDR2 SAAADI. The CDR3 sequence is 14 residues long.

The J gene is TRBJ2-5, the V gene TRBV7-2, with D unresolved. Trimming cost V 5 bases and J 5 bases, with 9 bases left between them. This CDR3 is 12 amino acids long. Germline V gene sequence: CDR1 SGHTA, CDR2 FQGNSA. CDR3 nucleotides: TGTGCCAGCAGCCGACAAATCGAGACCCAGTACTTC. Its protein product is CASSRQIETQYF.

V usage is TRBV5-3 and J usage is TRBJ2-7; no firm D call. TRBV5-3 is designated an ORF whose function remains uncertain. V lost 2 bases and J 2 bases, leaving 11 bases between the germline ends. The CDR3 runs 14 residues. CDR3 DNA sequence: TGTGCCAGAAGCTTCGGGTCTGGCCCCTACGAGCAGTACTTC. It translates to CARSFGSGPYEQYF.

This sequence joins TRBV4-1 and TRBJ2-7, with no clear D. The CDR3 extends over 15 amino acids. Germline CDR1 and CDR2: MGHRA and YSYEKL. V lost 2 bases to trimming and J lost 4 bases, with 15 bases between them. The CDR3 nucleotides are TGCGCCAGCAGCCAAACGCTAGATGTGGGTTACGAGCAGTACTTC. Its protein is CASSQTLDVGYEQYF.

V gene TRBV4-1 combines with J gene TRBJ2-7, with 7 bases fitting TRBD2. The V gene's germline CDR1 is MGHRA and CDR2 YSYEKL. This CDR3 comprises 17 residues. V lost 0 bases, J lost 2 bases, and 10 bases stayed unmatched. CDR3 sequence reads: CASSQEGGEGIAYEQYF. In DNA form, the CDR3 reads TGCGCCAGCAGCCAAGAGGGGGGGGAGGGAATCGCCTACGAGCAGTACTTC.

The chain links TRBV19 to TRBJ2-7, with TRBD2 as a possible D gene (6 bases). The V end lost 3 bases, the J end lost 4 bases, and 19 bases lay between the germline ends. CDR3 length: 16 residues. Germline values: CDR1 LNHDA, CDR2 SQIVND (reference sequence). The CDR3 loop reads CASSIGRGTGGYEQYF. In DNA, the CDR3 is TGTGCCAGTAGTATCGGTCGCGGGACCGGTGGTTACGAGCAGTACTTC.

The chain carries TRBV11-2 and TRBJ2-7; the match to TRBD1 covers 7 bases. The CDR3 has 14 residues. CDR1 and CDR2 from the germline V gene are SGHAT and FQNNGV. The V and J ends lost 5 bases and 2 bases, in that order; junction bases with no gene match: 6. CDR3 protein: CASSPDTGAYEQYF. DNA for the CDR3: TGTGCCAGCAGCCCCGATACAGGGGCCTACGAGCAGTACTTC.

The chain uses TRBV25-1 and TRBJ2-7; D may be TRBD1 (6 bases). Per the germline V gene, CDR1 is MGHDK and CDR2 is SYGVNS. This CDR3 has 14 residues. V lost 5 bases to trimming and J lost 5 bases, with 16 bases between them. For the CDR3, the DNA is TGTGCCAGCAGTCTGTCAGGGGCAGGCAACGAGCAGTACTTC. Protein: CASSLSGAGNEQYF.